These T cell receptor beta chains were read from a single sample in a study of CD4+ T cells in melanoma. The data were produced by immunoSEQ multiplex PCR, yet TCRdb's version contains in-frame clones alone and is incomplete. The data show 9,500 to 13,000 clones, roughly 78% seen once. The sample comprised cells from a culture (not recorded whether cultured in vitro). The receptor source for this set is a human donor with melanoma. CDR3s include the opening cysteine and the closing phenylalanine or tryptophan. The order of the fields is D gene, V gene, J gene, clone size, CDR3 DNA, CDR3 protein. The D gene is left open where the match is weak. Clone size is given for some rows only: seen once, a few or many times, or a class if the clone is expanded.

NA	TRBV15	TRBJ1-3	NA	TGTGCCACCAGCAGAGATCCTGGGGGGAGTCGAAACACCATATATTTT	CATSRDPGGSRNTIYF
NA	TRBV6-6	TRBJ2-7	NA	TGTGCCAGCAGTGCCGCCGGGGCCGCGGCTGACGAGCAGTACTTC	CASSAAGAAADEQYF
NA	TRBV5-4	TRBJ2-7	large	TGTGCCAGCAGCCAAGCTCCGACCTACGAGCAGTACTTC	CASSQAPTYEQYF
NA	TRBV30	TRBJ2-1	NA	TGTGCCTGGGCGGGGACATTCAATGAGCAGTTCTTC	CAWAGTFNEQFF
TRBD2	TRBV10-2	TRBJ2-5	NA	TGCGCCAGCGCCCCGGGGACCCGCGGGGGGGAGACCCAGTACTTC	CASAPGTRGGETQYF
NA	TRBV7-6	TRBJ2-7	large	TGTGCCAGCAGCTTAGGGCCGAACTACGAGCAGTACTTC	CASSLGPNYEQYF
TRBD1	TRBV14	TRBJ1-3	few	TGTGCCAGCAGCCGAGCCGGGACAGGGTCCAGCTACTCTGGAAACACCATATATTTT	CASSRAGTGSSYSGNTIYF
NA	TRBV5-1	TRBJ1-1	NA	TGCGCCAGCAGCTTGAGGTTGGATGGGGGGCCGAACACTGAAGCTTTCTTT	CASSLRLDGGPNTEAFF
TRBD1	TRBV2	TRBJ1-4	NA	TGTGCCAGCAAGGGACGCACAGGGGCTAATGAAAAACTGTTTTTT	CASKGRTGANEKLFF
TRBD1	TRBV2	TRBJ1-2	NA	TGTGCCAGCAGGGGACAGGGGGCTAACTATGGCTACACCTTC	CASRGQGANYGYTF
NA	TRBV5-1	TRBJ2-5	NA	TGCGCCAGCAGCTTGGGACAGATGTCCGAGACCCAGTACTTC	CASSLGQMSETQYF
NA	TRBV6-2/TRBV6-3	TRBJ2-7	NA	TGTGCCAGCAGCCCTGCCCCGTTCGGAGGGGGTAGCTCCTACGAGCAGTACTTC	CASSPAPFGGGSSYEQYF
NA	TRBV10-2	TRBJ1-3	NA	TGCGCCAGCAGGGCCCAGTCCAAAGGAAACACCATATATTTT	CASRAQSKGNTIYF
NA	TRBV18	TRBJ1-4	NA	TGTGCCAGTCAAGGGGGTAATGAAAAACTGTTTTTT	CASQGGNEKLFF
NA	TRBV5-1	TRBJ2-7	once	TGCGCCAGCAGCTTGGGTCCAGGGGTAGCCTACGAGCAGTACTTC	CASSLGPGVAYEQYF
NA	TRBV5-1	TRBJ2-3	NA	TGCGCCAGCCGCATTAACCCCAGGGAAATCACAGATACGCAGTATTTT	CASRINPREITDTQYF
NA	TRBV12-5	TRBJ2-3	NA	TGTGCTAGTGGTTGGCGCACCGGCGGGTCCACAGATACGCAGTATTTT	CASGWRTGGSTDTQYF
NA	TRBV3-1/TRBV3-2	TRBJ2-3	NA	TGTGCCAGCAGCCGACTGACCGGAGATACGCAGTATTTT	CASSRLTGDTQYF
NA	TRBV7-2	TRBJ2-7	NA	TGTGCCAGCAGTCATCTATACGAGCAGTACTTC	CASSHLYEQYF
NA	TRBV3-1/TRBV3-2	TRBJ2-3	once	TGTGCCAGCAGCCAAGATCTGTTGCTGGAGTCTCGGACTAGCACAGATACGCAGTATTTT	CASSQDLLLESRTSTDTQYF
NA	TRBV28	TRBJ1-2	NA	TGTGCCAGCGGGGACCGGGGCTATGGCTACACCTTC	CASGDRGYGYTF
NA	TRBV5-1	TRBJ2-7	once	TGCGCCAGCAGCTTGGACCTCTCTCCTGCCTTGGAGCAGTACTTC	CASSLDLSPALEQYF
NA	TRBV6-5	TRBJ1-2	NA	TGTGCCAGCAGCCCAGGGAGCGGCCATGGCTACACCTTC	CASSPGSGHGYTF
TRBD1	TRBV5-1	TRBJ2-5	NA	TGCGCCAGCAGCCCTGGACAGGACTTCAGGGAGACCCAGTACTTC	CASSPGQDFRETQYF
TRBD1	TRBV2	TRBJ1-4	once	TGTGCCAGCAGTCGGATCAGGGGGCGCATAACTAATGAAAAACTGTTTTTT	CASSRIRGRITNEKLFF
TRBD1	TRBV7-9	TRBJ1-5	NA	TGTGCCAGCGCCCGCGGACAGGCGGGGCAGCCCCAGCATTTT	CASARGQAGQPQHF
NA	TRBV6-5	TRBJ2-1	NA	TGTGCCAGCAGTTATCAACAGCGCGACAATGAGCAGTTCTTC	CASSYQQRDNEQFF
NA	TRBV18	TRBJ2-7	NA	TGTGCCAGCTCACCGGGGCGGTCCCAAGAGCAGTACTTC	CASSPGRSQEQYF
NA	TRBV3-1/TRBV3-2	TRBJ2-1	once	TGTGCCAGCAGCGGACTGGGCTCCTACAATGAGCAGTTCTTC	CASSGLGSYNEQFF
NA	TRBV18	TRBJ2-2	once	TGTGCCAGCTCACCAGGGGGGACCGGGGAGCTGTTTTTT	CASSPGGTGELFF
NA	TRBV6-1	TRBJ1-2	NA	TGTGCCAGCAGTGAGCGGTTTGACGGCGGGTATGGCTACACCTTC	CASSERFDGGYGYTF
NA	TRBV18	TRBJ1-2	NA	TGTGCCAGCTCGTCAGGGTTAGCAGATGGCTACACCTTC	CASSSGLADGYTF
TRBD1	TRBV9	TRBJ1-6	NA	TGTGCCAGCGGAGACAGGGGGAATTCACCCCTCCACTTT	CASGDRGNSPLHF
NA	TRBV7-6	TRBJ2-3	NA	TGTGCCAGCAGCTTAGATGGCGATAGCACAGATACGCAGTATTTT	CASSLDGDSTDTQYF
TRBD2	TRBV11-2	TRBJ2-1	NA	TGTGCCAGCAGCCGACAGACTAGCGGCTCCTACAATGAGCAGTTCTTC	CASSRQTSGSYNEQFF
NA	TRBV6-1	TRBJ2-2	NA	TGTGCCAGCAGTGAAAAGGTGTACCTCCTTACCGGGGAGCTGTTTTTT	CASSEKVYLLTGELFF
NA	TRBV5-1	TRBJ2-1	NA	TGCGCCAGCAGCTTGGCCGGCTTCAATGAGCAGTTCTTC	CASSLAGFNEQFF
NA	TRBV2	TRBJ2-7	NA	TGTGCCAGCAGTTTATTAAGGGGGGGCCTCGAGCAGTACTTC	CASSLLRGGLEQYF
NA	TRBV5-1	TRBJ1-3	NA	TGCGCCAGCAGCTTGCAAGGGGCTGGAAACACCATATATTTT	CASSLQGAGNTIYF
NA	TRBV7-3	TRBJ2-3	NA	TGTGCCAGCAGCTTATCGCCAGGGGGGGGAGATACGCAGTATTTT	CASSLSPGGGDTQYF
TRBD1	TRBV4-1	TRBJ1-4	few	TGCGCCAGCAGCCAGCCGGGACAGGGACGAAAACTGTTTTTT	CASSQPGQGRKLFF
NA	TRBV19	TRBJ1-1	NA	TGTGCCAGTAGTATAGAAAAACAGGCTGAAGCTTTCTTT	CASSIEKQAEAFF
NA	TRBV20-1	TRBJ1-2	once	TGCAGTCTTCCCGAGATGGCTGGCTACACCTTC	CSLPEMAGYTF
NA	TRBV7-9	TRBJ2-7	NA	TGTGCCAGCAGCTTTGAGGGCGCCTACTCCTACGAGCAGTACTTC	CASSFEGAYSYEQYF
NA	TRBV11-3	TRBJ2-1	NA	TGTGCCAGCAGCGCCAGGGGCTACAATGAGCAGTTCTTC	CASSARGYNEQFF
NA	TRBV11-3	TRBJ1-6	NA	TGTGCCAGCAGCTTAGTTGTTTGGACAGCGAACGGTGGGCCCCTCCACTTT	CASSLVVWTANGGPLHF
TRBD1	TRBV6-5	TRBJ1-2	NA	TGTGCCAGCAATATACTTGGGGACAGGGGGCTCGGCTACACCTTC	CASNILGDRGLGYTF
NA	TRBV6-5	TRBJ1-5	NA	TGTGCCACCTCGGACAGAAACAATCAGCCCCAGCATTTT	CATSDRNNQPQHF
NA	TRBV5-5	TRBJ1-4	NA	TGTGCCAGCAGCCCTCGGGGCGGAATTAATGAAAAACTGTTTTTT	CASSPRGGINEKLFF
TRBD1	TRBV29-1	TRBJ2-7	NA	TGCAGCGTTGAAGGACAGGGATACGAGCAGTACTTC	CSVEGQGYEQYF
TRBD2	TRBV7-8	TRBJ2-3	NA	TGTGCCAGCAGCTTGCGTCGGGGACTACCCGGGCGGGGGGCAGATACGCAGTATTTT	CASSLRRGLPGRGADTQYF
NA	TRBV6-6	TRBJ2-1	NA	TGTGCCAGCGGAAGGAGCTCCTACAATGAGCAGTTCTTC	CASGRSSYNEQFF
TRBD1	TRBV29-1	TRBJ2-1	few	TGCAGCGTTGATATACAGGGGGAGGTTGAGCAGTTCTTC	CSVDIQGEVEQFF
NA	TRBV9	TRBJ2-1	once	TGTGCCAGCAGCGCCGGGGCCCGTCCGGAGGCCTACAATGAGCAGTTCTTC	CASSAGARPEAYNEQFF